This T cell receptor beta chain originates from a study of blood T cell repertoires in COVID-19. Germline V gives CDR1 LNHDA, CDR2 SQIVND (reference sequence). The CDR3 contains 17 residues. Trimming took 7 bases from V and 6 from J; bases not matched to a gene: 16. Generated by immunoSEQ multiplex PCR, the TCRdb table keeps only in-frame clones and is missing some. The data contain 80,000 to 100,000 clones, 86% of them singletons. The chain recombines TRBV19 with TRBJ1-5; 9 bases are a match to TRBD1. What was sequenced was peripheral blood. The receptor was isolated from a woman older than 75 in a cohort sampled during active or convalescent COVID-19. For the CDR3, the DNA is TGTGCCAGTAACTCCCGGGGACAGGGAATTTTTGGTCAGCCCCAGCATTTT. Residues: CASNSRGQGIFGQPQHF.